The 4 T cell receptor beta chains in this list originate from one sample, sequenced in a study of T-cell reconstitution after alpha-beta-depleted transplantation in children (dated by TCRdb to the mid-2010s). The library was obtained by PCR. Reads for this sample came from an Illumina HiSeq 2500. TCR library preparation used molecular barcoding, with unique molecular identifiers applied to normalize quantification of the TCRbeta repertoire. TCRdb reprocessing: public reads trimmed at Q25 with fastp, clones called with MiXCR, in-frame beta chains kept. Here each entry gathers all rows of one CDR3 protein and keeps the most common genes and DNA. The sample yields roughly 420,000 distinct CDR3 sequences; roughly 17% were counted once. The ten largest make up approximately 29% of the sample. In the paper's terms, the treatment or condition label means: allogeneic hematopoietic cell transplantation with graft depleted of TCRalphabeta T cells and CD19 B cells.

The specimen was PBMCs, mostly from graft donor cells, collected 360 days after TCRalphabeta/CD19-depleted stem cell transplant. The receptors were sampled from a boy under two years old who had a stem cell transplant for Wiskott-Aldrich syndrome, so the T cells may come from the graft donor.

This clonotype was counted only a few times. The CDR3 spells CASSRRGGQKGQGGSYEQYF. CDR3 nucleotides: TGTGCCAGCAGCCGCCGGGGGGGACAGAAGGGCCAGGGAGGCTCCTACGAGCAGTACTTC. The chain carries TRBV7-8 and TRBJ2-7; TRBD2 might be the D (8 bases). V was cut by 5 bases and J by 0 bases, with 29 bases left in between. The CDR3 totals 20 residues. The germline V gene encodes CDR1 SGHVS and CDR2 FQNEAQ.

The genes are TRBV20-1 and TRBJ2-1; 9 bases align to TRBD2. V was pared by 5 bases and J by 7 bases, with 12 bases of the junction left unmatched. Germline V lookup: CDR1 DFQATT, CDR2 SNEGSKA (reference sequence). The CDR3 is 15 residues long. CDR3 sequence reads: CSASPMAGGPNEQFF. The CDR3 region has the DNA TGCAGTGCTTCCCCCATGGCGGGAGGGCCGAATGAGCAGTTCTTC.

This clonotype appeared many times. V is TRBV3-1 and J is TRBJ1-1; D remains unclear. The CDR3 consists of 15 residues. V was shortened by 0 bases and J by 3 bases, with 11 bases between the two germline ends. In germline, CDR1 is LGHDT, CDR2 YNNKEL (reference sequence). The CDR3 coding sequence is TGTGCCAGCAGCCAAGATCGGATTTGGTACACTGAAGCTTTCTTT. Its translation: CASSQDRIWYTEAFF.

The rearrangement uses TRBV7-9 and TRBJ2-6, with D perhaps matching TRBD1 (7 bases). The CDR3 covers 17 residues. CDR1 SEHNR and CDR2 FQNEAQ come from the germline V gene (reference sequence). Deletions cut 1 base from V and 2 bases from J, with 12 bases between. The CDR3 loop reads CASSLVGRGAGANVLTF. The CDR3 DNA is TGTGCCAGCAGCTTAGTTGGCAGGGGGGCTGGGGCCAACGTCCTGACTTTC.